A single sample is the source of the 16 T cell receptor beta chains below, sequenced in a study of blood T cell repertoires in COVID-19. The method was immunoSEQ multiplex PCR; TCRdb's version includes in-frame clones alone and lacks a portion of them. The sample has 300,000 to 350,000 clones; over 70% are singletons. Source material: peripheral blood. Source of these receptors: a man aged 25 to 40 with active or convalescent COVID-19.

V usage is TRBV4-3 and J usage is TRBJ2-3; 8 bases map to TRBD2. This CDR3 contains 15 residues. Germline-derived CDR1 and CDR2 are LGHNA and YSLEER. V lost 0 bases and J lost 6; bases outside the gene matches: 5. The CDR3 DNA reads TGCGCCAGCAGCCAAGATACATCGGGGGGGGATACGCAGTATTTT. Translated: CASSQDTSGGDTQYF.

V is TRBV14 and J is TRBJ1-2, with 7 nucleotides matching TRBD1. J gave up 8 bases and V 5 bases, and 14 bases lay outside the gene matches. The CDR3 runs to 15 residues. CDR1 is SGHDN and CDR2 is FVKESK in the germline V gene. The CDR3 DNA reads TGTGCCAGCAGCTTAAGACAGGGAAAGGGAGGAGGCTACACCTTC. This sequence encodes CASSLRQGKGGGYTF. Complete variable domain (other parts from reference TRBV14 and TRBJ1-2): EAGVTQFPSHSVIEKGQTVTLRCDPISGHDNLYWYRRVMGKEIKFLLHFVKESKQDESGMPNNRFLAERTGGTYSTLKVQPAELEDSGVYFCASSLRQGKGGGYTFGSGTRLTVV.

The V and J genes are TRBV6-2 or TRBV6-3 and TRBJ2-1; no definite D call. The V end lost 0 bases, the J end lost 6 bases, and 15 bases lay between the germline ends. Germline loops: CDR1 MNHEY, CDR2 SVGEGT. CDR3 length equals 16 residues. CDR3 sequence: CASSYSLEFSSNEQFF. The CDR3 DNA sequence: TGTGCCAGCAGTTACTCGCTTGAGTTTAGCAGCAATGAGCAGTTCTTC.

The chain has TRBV25-1 and TRBJ1-2; tentative D call: TRBD1 (6 bases). The CDR3 totals 13 residues. The V gene lost 4 bases and the J gene lost 6 bases, with 12 bases spanning the gap. Germline V gene data show CDR1 as MGHDK and CDR2 as SYGVNS. CDR3 protein: CASSGITGNGYTF. As DNA, the CDR3 is TGTGCCAGCAGTGGAATTACAGGGAATGGCTACACCTTC.

J is TRBJ2-5 and V is TRBV2; 12 bases map to TRBD2. CDR3 length: 16 amino acids. Germline V gene sequence: CDR1 SNHLY, CDR2 FYNNEI. The V gene end was trimmed by 1 base and the J gene end by 5 bases; junction bases not matched to a gene: 5. The chain's CDR3 is CASSEGLAGGGETQYF. The CDR3 DNA reads TGTGCCAGCAGTGAAGGCCTAGCGGGAGGGGGGGAGACCCAGTACTTC.

The chain links TRBV19 to TRBJ1-2; TRBD1 matches at 7 bases. The V and J ends lost 7 bases and 7 bases, in that order; junction bases with no gene match: 12. Germline-derived CDR1 and CDR2 are LNHDA and SQIVND (reference sequence). This CDR3 contains 14 residues. CDR3 bases: TGTGCCAGTACTCGCTACAGGGGAGAGGGTGGCTACACCTTC. Its translation is CASTRYRGEGGYTF.

This clone was counted a few times. The gene calls are TRBV30 and TRBJ1-1, with 7 bases matching TRBD1. The CDR3 extends over 14 amino acids. Germline V gives CDR1 GTSNPN, CDR2 SVGIG (reference sequence). Unmatched junction bases numbered 11, after V lost 3 bases and J lost 7 bases. In DNA, the CDR3 is TGTGCCTGGAGGGCGGGACAGTCCCCCGGTGAAGCTTTCTTT. Translating it yields CAWRAGQSPGEAFF.

This chain connects TRBV5-5 to TRBJ2-1; 8 bases fit TRBD1. This CDR3 is 13 amino acids long. The ends lost 6 bases at V and 3 bases at J; junction bases unmatched: 2. Germline V lookup: CDR1 SGHKS, CDR2 YYEKEE (reference sequence). The CDR3 sequence: CASKGQGYNEQFF. CDR3 bases: TGTGCCAGCAAAGGACAGGGCTACAATGAGCAGTTCTTC.

This clone was detected only once. The gene calls are TRBV21-1 and TRBJ2-7; the DNA was not used to check the table's D call, TRBD2. TRBV21-1 is recorded as a pseudogene. The CDR3 sequence is 14 residues long. The CDR3 here is CASTPGTTLYEQYF. The CDR3 nucleotides are TGTGCCAGCACCCCCGGGACTACCCTATACGAGCAGTACTTC.

The rearrangement links TRBV30 to TRBJ2-1; 8 nucleotides align to TRBD2. The V gene end was trimmed by 4 bases and the J gene end by 4 bases; junction bases not matched to a gene: 9. The germline gives CDR1 GTSNPN, CDR2 SVGIG (reference sequence). The CDR3 covers 15 residues. The CDR3 nucleotides are TGTGCCTGGACTCGAAGCGGGGGCCTTTACAATGAGCAGTTCTTC. Protein sequence: CAWTRSGGLYNEQFF.

The chain is built from TRBV7-9 and TRBJ1-3; perhaps TRBD1 as D (5 bases). Trimming took off 4 bases at V and 1 base at J, with 11 bases between the two ends. The CDR3 extends over 15 amino acids. Germline assignment: CDR1 SEHNR and CDR2 FQNEAQ (reference sequence). CDR3 amino acids: CASSSLTGSGNTIYF. Written as DNA, the CDR3 is TGTGCCAGCAGCTCCCTTACAGGATCTGGAAACACCATATATTTT.

J is TRBJ2-3 and V is TRBV18; 7 bases line up with TRBD2. The CDR3 has 14 amino acids. Unmatched junction bases numbered 2, after V lost 5 bases and J lost 0 bases. Germline values: CDR1 KGHSH, CDR2 LQKENI. The CDR3 here is CASSTGGSTDTQYF. DNA of the CDR3: TGTGCCAGCTCAACGGGAGGCAGCACAGATACGCAGTATTTT.

The CDR3 protein is CASSESGGRFYEQYF. DNA for the CDR3: TGTGCCAGTAGTGAATCGGGGGGGCGGTTTTACGAGCAGTACTTC. The genes are TRBV19 and TRBJ2-7; 8 bases match TRBD2. From germline, CDR1 is LNHDA and CDR2 SQIVND (reference sequence). CDR3 size: 15 residues. V was pared by 5 bases and J by 4 bases, with 10 bases of the junction left unmatched.

CDR3 nucleotides: TGTGCCAGCTCACCACCCCTGGGGGAGGGGGCTGAAGCTTTCTTT. This gives the protein CASSPPLGEGAEAFF. The J gene is TRBJ1-1, the V gene TRBV18, with D perhaps TRBD1 (6 bases). The V and J ends lost 0 bases and 6 bases respectively, with 14 bases between them. CDR1 is KGHSH, CDR2 LQKENI, per germline. The CDR3 is 15 amino acids.

This clone appeared a few times. This chain uses TRBV10-2 with TRBJ2-2; 14 bases are shared with TRBD2. The CDR3 is made up of 15 amino acids. J lost 5 bases, V lost 6 bases, and 2 bases had no gene match. Per germline, CDR1 WSHSY and CDR2 SAAADI. This chain's CDR3 is CASRTSGGGTGELFF. The CDR3 DNA reads as TGCGCCAGCAGGACTAGCGGGGGGGGGACCGGGGAGCTGTTTTTT.

J is TRBJ2-1 and V is TRBV7-3; 13 positions match TRBD2. There are 16 residues in the CDR3. The ends lost 5 bases at V and 8 bases at J; junction bases unmatched: 9. Looked up from germline, CDR1 is SGHTA and CDR2 is FQGTGA. CDR3 sequence reads: CASSLGLAGAIYEQFF. DNA for the CDR3: TGTGCCAGCAGCCTAGGACTAGCGGGAGCGATCTATGAGCAGTTCTTC.